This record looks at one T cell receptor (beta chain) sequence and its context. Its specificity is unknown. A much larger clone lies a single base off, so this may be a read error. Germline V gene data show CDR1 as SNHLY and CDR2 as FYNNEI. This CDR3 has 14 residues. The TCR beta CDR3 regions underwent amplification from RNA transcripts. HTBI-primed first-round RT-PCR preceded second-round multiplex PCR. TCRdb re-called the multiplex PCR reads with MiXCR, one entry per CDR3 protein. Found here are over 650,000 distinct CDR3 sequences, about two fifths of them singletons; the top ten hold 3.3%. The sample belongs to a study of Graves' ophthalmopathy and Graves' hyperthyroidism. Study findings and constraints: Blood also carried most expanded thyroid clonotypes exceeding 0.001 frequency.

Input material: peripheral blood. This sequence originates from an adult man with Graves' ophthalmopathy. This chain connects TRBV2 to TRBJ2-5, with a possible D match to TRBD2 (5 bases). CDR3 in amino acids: CASSPDYVRETRYF. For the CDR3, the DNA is TGTGCCAGCAGTCCTGACTACGTCCGAGAGACCCGGTACTTC.